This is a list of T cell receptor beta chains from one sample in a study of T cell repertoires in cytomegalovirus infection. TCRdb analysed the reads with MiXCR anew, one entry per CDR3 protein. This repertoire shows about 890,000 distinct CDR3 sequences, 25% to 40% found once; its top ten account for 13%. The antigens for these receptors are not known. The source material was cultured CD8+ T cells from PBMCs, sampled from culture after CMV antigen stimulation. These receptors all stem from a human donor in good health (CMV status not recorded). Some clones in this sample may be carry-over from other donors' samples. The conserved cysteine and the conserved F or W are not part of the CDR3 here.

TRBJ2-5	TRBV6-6	ASSYIEGQETQY
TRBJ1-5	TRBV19	ASSPPAEGKPQH
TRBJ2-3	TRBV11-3	ASSYRDLPHTQY
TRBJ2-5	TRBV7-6	ASSLGSSGGETQY
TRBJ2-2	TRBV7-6	ASSLRTGIPFVTGELF
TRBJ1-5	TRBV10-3	AMALSSNQPQH
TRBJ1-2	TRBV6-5	ASTPLGYYGYT
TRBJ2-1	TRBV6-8	ASSPPGQEQF
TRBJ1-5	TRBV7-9	ASSLASEYSNQPQH
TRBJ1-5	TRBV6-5	ASSPRDIGYSNQPQH
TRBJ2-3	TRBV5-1	ASSLGGVGTDTQY
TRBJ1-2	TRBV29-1	SVEETGGEFYGYT
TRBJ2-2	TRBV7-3	ASSPHPGRNTGDLF
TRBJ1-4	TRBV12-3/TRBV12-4	ASSPRDSPNEKLF
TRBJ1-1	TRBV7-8	ASSPGGALMNTEAF
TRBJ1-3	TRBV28	ASRARVGSGNTIY
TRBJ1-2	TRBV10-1	ASSNTDRGAYGYT
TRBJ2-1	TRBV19	ASSIGSGGFSEQF
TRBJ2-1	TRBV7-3	ASRAEF
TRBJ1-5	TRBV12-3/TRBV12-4	ASRGQGPHQPQH
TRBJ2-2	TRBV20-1	SARDRDSGGWELF
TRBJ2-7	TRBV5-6	ASSLALAGASYEQY
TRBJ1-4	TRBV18	ASSLRGQKNENEKLF
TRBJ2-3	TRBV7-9	ASSSSRTGDRDTQY
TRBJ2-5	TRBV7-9	ASSLVDKSETQY
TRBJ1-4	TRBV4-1	ASSQGWTENEKLF
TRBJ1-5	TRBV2	ASKRDRPQH
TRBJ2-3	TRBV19	ASSAVHFTDTQY
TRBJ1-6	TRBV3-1	ASSQEGATPLH
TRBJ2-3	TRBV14	ASSQYRDLTDTQY
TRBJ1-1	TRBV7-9	ASSPGRWV
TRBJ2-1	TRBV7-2	ATKIGPSEF
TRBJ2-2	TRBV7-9	ASSLGPGQGNTGELF
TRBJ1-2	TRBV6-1	ASSEGLNIYYGYT
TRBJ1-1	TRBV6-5	ASSYSEGAGTEAF
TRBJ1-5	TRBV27	ASSLSGGRDQPQH
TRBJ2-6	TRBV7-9	ASSADRGSGANVLT
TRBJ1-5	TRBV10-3	AIKSGTGSNQPQH
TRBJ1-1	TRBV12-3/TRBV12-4	ASRPGWDAGGRTEAF
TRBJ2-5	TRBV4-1	ATQGGGTQY
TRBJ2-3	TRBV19	AGTLKRNTDTQY
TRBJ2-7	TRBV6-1	ASSPARSTYEQY
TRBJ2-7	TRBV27	ASSFIGAGDEQY
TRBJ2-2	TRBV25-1	ASSGYGSGGHTGELF
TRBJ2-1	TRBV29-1	SVAAGGSYNEQF
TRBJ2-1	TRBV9	ASSANPSGGAYNEQF
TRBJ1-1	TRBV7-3	ASSKAGGTEAF
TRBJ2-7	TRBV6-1	ASSAAEQY
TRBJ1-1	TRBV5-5	ASSSLQGWETEAF
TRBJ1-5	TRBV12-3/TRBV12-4	ASSFGGRQPQH
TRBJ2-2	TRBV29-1	SVEDKNTGELF
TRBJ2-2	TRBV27	ASSHGGGELF
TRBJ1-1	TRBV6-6	ASSYSTPSGNTEAF